What follows is one TCR beta chain and its context. These data belong to a study of T cells in Graves' hyperthyroidism and ophthalmopathy. RNA transcripts gave rise to amplified TCR beta CDR3 regions. Using the HTBI primer set, a first-round RT-PCR was run on the TCR CDR3. MiXCR, run by TCRdb on the multiplex PCR reads, gives a single entry per CDR3 protein. The sample lists hundreds of thousands of distinct CDR3 sequences, approximately 14% seen once, with over 3.5% in the top ten. The receptor's source is a middle-aged woman with Graves' ophthalmopathy. Sequenced material: blood.

CDR3 nucleotide sequence: TGTGCCAGCAGTTCCATTAGCGGGAGTGGGAAGACCCAGTACTTC. Protein product: CASSSISGSGKTQYF. The rearrangement joins TRBV28 to TRBJ2-5, with 9 bases aligning to TRBD2. The CDR3 totals 15 residues. The V segment lost 4 bases and the J segment 6 bases; nucleotides outside the gene matches: 9. Germline V gives CDR1 MDHEN, CDR2 SYDVKM.